The subject of this entry is one TCR beta chain. Its cognate antigen has yet to be identified. No base quality values were provided; no much bigger clone lies one nucleotide off. TCRbeta CDR3 regions were amplified from genomic DNA using the immunoSEQ Assay, a bias-controlled multiplex PCR. The original methods were these. Within the assay, amplification of reference gene primers was used to estimate how many nucleated cells each sample contained. To quantify the absolute abundance of each unique TCRbeta CDR3 rearrangement, sequence reads were collapsed and filtered. For each sample, productive Simpson clonality was calculated by taking the square root of Simpson's diversity index across productive rearrangements. Here the immuneACCESS table is served through TCRdb, limited to in-frame sequences with V and J called. Missing clones are a known gap in these copies; in checked studies unresolved V genes cover under half, and the rest lacks a known reason. V, J and clone size are those of that table, while D and trimming were read from the DNA. This sample lists approximately 130,000 clones; around 85% were detected once. The ten largest clones add up to around 19% of the sample.

This sample is drawn from a study of blood T cell repertoires in COVID-19 (dated by TCRdb to 2018 to 2020). In terms of the full investigation: Collaborator samples came from the United States, Italy and Spain and covered acute and convalescent phases of COVID-19. The material from the prospective study consisted of cDNA or gDNA derived from T cells, B-cell-depleted T cells, or PBMCs. Deeply sampled blood TCRbeta repertoires from subjects exposed to, actively infected with, or recovered from COVID-19 were included in the dataset. A de-identified subject ID, COVID-19 status, age in years and sex were almost always included in the sample metadata. Samples came from the ongoing ImmuneRACE study (first 160 participants) plus 1,254 subjects from 6 global collaborators. A freely available public database, intended as a resource for researchers studying the immune response to SARS-CoV-2, is where the repertoires were released. Where HLA class I and class II types were available, the types were taken from metadata supplied by the sample provider, not from assay-based typing.

Overall study results and their limits: The quantity of clinical and demographic metadata differed by source and by participant and was supplied without curation.

The CDR3 runs 13 residues from the cysteine to the phenylalanine. CDR3 DNA is the only sequence kept; it has 39 bases, read in frame from the first base. Trimming costs V 1 base and J 3 bases, and their ends lie 7 bases apart. A second Seattle source provided samples from volunteer blood donors who had recovered from COVID-19. Collaborating institutions collected whole blood in K2EDTA tubes following their own protocols. For TCRbeta analysis, collaborator samples were shipped as frozen whole blood, as isolated PBMCs, or as DNA extracted from either sample type. This sequence originates from a woman aged 45-65 years who had recovered from COVID-19. Sample: peripheral blood. The chain was built from TRBV12-3 or TRBV12-4 and TRBJ2-7, with the D gene call left open. The sequence in DNA is TGTGCCAGCAGTTTAGGGCAAAACTACGAGCAGTACTTC. This yields the protein CASSLGQNYEQYF.